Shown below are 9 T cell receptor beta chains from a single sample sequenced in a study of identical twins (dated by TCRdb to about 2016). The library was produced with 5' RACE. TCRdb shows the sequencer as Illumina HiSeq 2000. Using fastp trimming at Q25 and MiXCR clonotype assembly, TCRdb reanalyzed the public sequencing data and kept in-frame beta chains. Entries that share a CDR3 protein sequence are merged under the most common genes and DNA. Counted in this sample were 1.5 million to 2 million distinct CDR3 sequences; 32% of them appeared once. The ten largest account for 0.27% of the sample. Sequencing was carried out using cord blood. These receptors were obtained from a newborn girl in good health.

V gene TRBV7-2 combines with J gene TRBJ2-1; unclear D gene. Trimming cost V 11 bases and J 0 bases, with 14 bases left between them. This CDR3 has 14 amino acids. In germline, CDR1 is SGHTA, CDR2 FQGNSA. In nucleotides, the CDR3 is TGTGCCTCCGCTGGGCTCGGCTCCTACAATGAGCAGTTCTTC. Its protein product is CASAGLGSYNEQFF.

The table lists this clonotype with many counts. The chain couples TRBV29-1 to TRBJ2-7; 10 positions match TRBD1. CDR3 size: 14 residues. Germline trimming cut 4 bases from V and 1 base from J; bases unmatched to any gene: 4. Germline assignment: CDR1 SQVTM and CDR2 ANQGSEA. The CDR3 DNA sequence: TGCAGCGTTGCCCGGGACAGGGGATCCTACGAGCAGTACTTC. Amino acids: CSVARDRGSYEQYF.

This CDR3 reads CASSLRAVYTEAFF. In DNA form, the CDR3 reads TGTGCCAGCAGTTTACGGGCCGTCTACACTGAAGCTTTCTTT. The genes are TRBV12-3 or TRBV12-4 and TRBJ1-1; D gene uncertain. V was cut by 2 bases and J by 3 bases, with 10 bases left in between. The CDR3 is 14 amino acids.

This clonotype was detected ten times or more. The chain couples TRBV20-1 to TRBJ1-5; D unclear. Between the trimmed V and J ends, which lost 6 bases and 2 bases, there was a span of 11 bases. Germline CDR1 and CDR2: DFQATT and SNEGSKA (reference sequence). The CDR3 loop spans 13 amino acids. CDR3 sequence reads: CSARVRGNQPQHF. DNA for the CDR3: TGCAGTGCCCGGGTTAGGGGCAATCAGCCCCAGCATTTT.

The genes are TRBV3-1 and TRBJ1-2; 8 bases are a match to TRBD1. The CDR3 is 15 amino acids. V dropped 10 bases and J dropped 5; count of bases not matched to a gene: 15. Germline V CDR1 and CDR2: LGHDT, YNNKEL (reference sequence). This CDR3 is CATLSQDREGYGYTF. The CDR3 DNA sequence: TGTGCCACCCTAAGCCAGGACAGGGAGGGTTATGGCTACACCTTC.

The CDR3 coding sequence is TGTGCCTGGAGAAAGCGGGGCACAGATACGCAGTATTTT. Its translation is CAWRKRGTDTQYF. The chain couples TRBV30 to TRBJ2-3, with TRBD2 as a possible D gene (6 bases). The CDR3 is 13 amino acids. Per germline, CDR1 GTSNPN and CDR2 SVGIG (reference sequence). Trimming stripped 3 bases from V and 1 base from J, with 8 bases between. The full variable domain, completed using reference TRBV30 and TRBJ2-3, is SQTIHQWPATLVQPVGSPLSLECTVEGTSNPNLYWYRQAAGRGLQLLFYSVGIGQISSEVPQNLSASRPQDRQFILSSKKLLLSDSGFYLCAWRKRGTDTQYFGPGTRLTVL.

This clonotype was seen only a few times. The CDR3, as DNA: TGCGCCAGCAGGGGACTAGGCGTTTCGGGGTACGAGCAGTACTTC. Protein product: CASRGLGVSGYEQYF. This sequence joins TRBV4-1 and TRBJ2-7; 8 nucleotides agree with TRBD2. V shed 6 bases and J 4 bases; nucleotides not matched to a gene: 11. The CDR3 extends over 15 amino acids. The germline V gene encodes CDR1 MGHRA and CDR2 YSYEKL.

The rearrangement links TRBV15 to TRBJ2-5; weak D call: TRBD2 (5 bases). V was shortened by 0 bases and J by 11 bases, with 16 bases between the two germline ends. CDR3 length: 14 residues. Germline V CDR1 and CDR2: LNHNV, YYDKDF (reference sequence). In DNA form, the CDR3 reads TGTGCCACCAGCAGAGATCTGTCCGGGGATGAGCAGTACTTC. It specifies CATSRDLSGDEQYF.

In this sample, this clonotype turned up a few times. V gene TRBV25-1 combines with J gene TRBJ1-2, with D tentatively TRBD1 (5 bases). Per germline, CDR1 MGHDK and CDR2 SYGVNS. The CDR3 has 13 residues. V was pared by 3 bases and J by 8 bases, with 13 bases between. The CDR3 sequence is CASSELEGVGYTF. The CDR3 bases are TGTGCCAGCAGTGAGTTAGAAGGGGTGGGCTACACCTTC.